This entry describes one T cell receptor beta chain. The record originates from a study of blood T cell repertoires in COVID-19. Study-level background: T cells, B-cell-depleted T cells, or PBMCs supplied cDNA or gDNA.

Original analysis: Quantification of nucleated cells was approximated via reference gene primer amplification. Clones were sequenced by immunoSEQ multiplex PCR, and TCRdb holds only the in-frame ones, with some missing. V and J calls plus clone size are reproduced from that table; the DNA served to infer D and trimming. The sample lists a few hundred thousand clones; roughly 90% were seen once. The CDR3 contains 14 residues. Germline V CDR1 and CDR2: SGHRS, YFSETQ. J gave up 1 base and V 10 bases, and 5 bases lay outside the gene matches. The clonotype originates from a woman under 40 who had been exposed to COVID-19. Sample: PBMCs or T cells enriched from blood (not recorded which). The V call is TRBV5-1, the J call TRBJ2-2, with 9 bases identical to TRBD1. The CDR3 bases are TGCGCCTTTCCGGGACAGGGGAACACCGGGGAGCTGTTTTTT. It yields the protein CAFPGQGNTGELFF.